These T cell receptor beta chains were read from a single sample in a study of blood T cell repertoires in COVID-19. TCRdb's copy holds only in-frame clones and misses some; the assay was immunoSEQ multiplex PCR. The sample consists of a few hundred thousand clones, more than 75% of them appearing once. What was sequenced was PBMCs or T cells enriched from blood (not recorded which). These receptors came from a woman aged 50 to 60 who had been exposed to COVID-19. Both conserved end residues are part of each CDR3. Each record gives: V gene, D gene, clone size, J gene, CDR3 DNA, CDR3 protein. D genes are given only for firm matches. Clone size, where shown, is once, few, many, or a class for clones that have expanded.

v_call: TRBV11-3; d_call: .; clone_size: once; j_call: TRBJ1-1; cdr3_nt: TGTGCCAGCAGCCCCCGGGTGGTACGAACACGATTTGAAGCTTTCTTT; cdr3_aa: CASSPRVVRTRFEAFF
v_call: TRBV6-5; d_call: .; clone_size: .; j_call: TRBJ1-4; cdr3_nt: TGTGCCAGCAGTTTGGACAGAAAAAAACTGTTTTTT; cdr3_aa: CASSLDRKKLFF
v_call: TRBV3-1/TRBV3-2; d_call: TRBD1; clone_size: .; j_call: TRBJ1-1; cdr3_nt: TGTGCCAGCAGCCAAGCGGCAGGGGGCAGGGACACTGAAGCTTTCTTT; cdr3_aa: CASSQAAGGRDTEAFF
v_call: TRBV5-5; d_call: TRBD1; clone_size: .; j_call: TRBJ2-1; cdr3_nt: TGTGCCAGCAGCCCTTGGACAGGGTTGAGGGATGAGCAGTTCTTC; cdr3_aa: CASSPWTGLRDEQFF
v_call: TRBV19; d_call: TRBD1; clone_size: .; j_call: TRBJ1-5; cdr3_nt: TGTGCCAGTAGGACAGGGCAGACGATAGGGTCCCAGCATTTT; cdr3_aa: CASRTGQTIGSQHF
v_call: TRBV24-1; d_call: TRBD2; clone_size: .; j_call: TRBJ2-5; cdr3_nt: TGTGCCACCAGTGAACGACTAGCGGGGGCGGAGACCCAGTACTTC; cdr3_aa: CATSERLAGAETQYF
v_call: TRBV19; d_call: TRBD1; clone_size: .; j_call: TRBJ2-2; cdr3_nt: TGTGCCAGTAGTGCGGGACAGGGAATTGACACCGGGGAGCTGTTTTTT; cdr3_aa: CASSAGQGIDTGELFF
v_call: TRBV28; d_call: TRBD1; clone_size: .; j_call: TRBJ1-1; cdr3_nt: TGTGCCGCTCCCGGGACAGGTATCATGAACACTGAAGCTTTCTTT; cdr3_aa: CAAPGTGIMNTEAFF
v_call: TRBV12-5; d_call: TRBD2; clone_size: .; j_call: TRBJ2-3; cdr3_nt: TGTGCTAGTGGTTTGACGGGGGGAGCCACAGATACGCAGTATTTT; cdr3_aa: CASGLTGGATDTQYF
v_call: TRBV3-1/TRBV3-2; d_call: .; clone_size: .; j_call: TRBJ2-5; cdr3_nt: TGTGCCAGCAGCCTATCGCAGGGATGGGAGACCCAGTACTTC; cdr3_aa: CASSLSQGWETQYF
v_call: TRBV28; d_call: .; clone_size: .; j_call: TRBJ2-7; cdr3_nt: TGTGCCAGCAGTCCTCGCGGGCAGGTCAGTATAGGTCTACAGAGTTGGTCACCCTACGAGCAGTACTTC; cdr3_aa: CASSPRGQVSIGLQSWSPYEQYF
v_call: TRBV11-2; d_call: TRBD1; clone_size: .; j_call: TRBJ2-3; cdr3_nt: TGTGCCAGCAGCGCGACAGGGCCAGATACGCAGTATTTT; cdr3_aa: CASSATGPDTQYF
v_call: TRBV2; d_call: TRBD1; clone_size: .; j_call: TRBJ1-5; cdr3_nt: TGTGCCAGCAGTGAGGGACAGGGGACGAATCAGCCCCAGCATTTT; cdr3_aa: CASSEGQGTNQPQHF
v_call: TRBV5-1; d_call: .; clone_size: .; j_call: TRBJ2-2; cdr3_nt: TGCGCCAGCAGCTCTTGGGGGGGCGTCGGCACCGGGGAGCTGTTTTTT; cdr3_aa: CASSSWGGVGTGELFF
v_call: TRBV2; d_call: .; clone_size: .; j_call: TRBJ1-1; cdr3_nt: TGTGCCAGCAGTGAAGCGTGGGGAGTTGGGGAAGCTTTCTTT; cdr3_aa: CASSEAWGVGEAFF
v_call: TRBV6-1; d_call: TRBD2; clone_size: .; j_call: TRBJ2-2; cdr3_nt: TGTGCCAGCAGTGAAGTCACGGGGGGGGCCGGGGAGCTGTTTTTT; cdr3_aa: CASSEVTGGAGELFF
v_call: TRBV5-1; d_call: .; clone_size: .; j_call: TRBJ2-3; cdr3_nt: TGCGCCAGCAGCTCGGGACTCTCTAATGTAGATACGCAGTATTTT; cdr3_aa: CASSSGLSNVDTQYF
v_call: TRBV29-1; d_call: .; clone_size: .; j_call: TRBJ1-2; cdr3_nt: TGCAGCGTTGAAAGCGGCCGGAACTATGGCTACACCTTC; cdr3_aa: CSVESGRNYGYTF
v_call: TRBV7-5; d_call: .; clone_size: .; j_call: TRBJ1-3; cdr3_nt: TGTGCCAGAAGCCCATTCATCCCTGGAAACACCATATATTTT; cdr3_aa: CARSPFIPGNTIYF
v_call: TRBV9; d_call: .; clone_size: .; j_call: TRBJ1-1; cdr3_nt: TGTGCCAGCAGCGTAGAATTGTTAGGGGACACTGAAGCTTTCTTT; cdr3_aa: CASSVELLGDTEAFF
v_call: TRBV18; d_call: .; clone_size: .; j_call: TRBJ2-2; cdr3_nt: TGTGCCAGCTCACCCGAGATGGACACCGGGGAGCTGTTTTTT; cdr3_aa: CASSPEMDTGELFF
v_call: TRBV11-2; d_call: .; clone_size: .; j_call: TRBJ2-1; cdr3_nt: TGTGCCAGCAGCTTACCTCGGGCGGGCTCCTACAATGAGCAGTTCTTC; cdr3_aa: CASSLPRAGSYNEQFF
v_call: TRBV6-5; d_call: .; clone_size: .; j_call: TRBJ1-2; cdr3_nt: TGTGCCAGCCGCAGTCCTAACTATGGCTACACCTTC; cdr3_aa: CASRSPNYGYTF
v_call: TRBV30; d_call: TRBD2; clone_size: .; j_call: TRBJ2-1; cdr3_nt: TGTGCCTGGAGTTTGGAGCGGGGGTACAATGAGCAGTTCTTC; cdr3_aa: CAWSLERGYNEQFF
v_call: TRBV7-8; d_call: TRBD1; clone_size: .; j_call: TRBJ1-2; cdr3_nt: TGTGCCAGCAGCCCAGGGACAGAGCGGGGCTACACCTTC; cdr3_aa: CASSPGTERGYTF
v_call: TRBV12-3/TRBV12-4; d_call: .; clone_size: .; j_call: TRBJ1-1; cdr3_nt: TGTGCCACCCGAGGGCCAGGCACTGAAGCTTTCTTT; cdr3_aa: CATRGPGTEAFF
v_call: TRBV18; d_call: TRBD1; clone_size: .; j_call: TRBJ1-2; cdr3_nt: TGTGCCAGCTCACCGGGGACAGGGGGCTCTAATGGCTACACCTTC; cdr3_aa: CASSPGTGGSNGYTF
v_call: TRBV11-2; d_call: .; clone_size: .; j_call: TRBJ1-1; cdr3_nt: TGTGCCAGCAGCCTCCAGAGGAGCACTGAAGCTTTCTTT; cdr3_aa: CASSLQRSTEAFF
v_call: TRBV29-1; d_call: .; clone_size: .; j_call: TRBJ1-1; cdr3_nt: TGCAGCGTCGCTCGACAGGTGAACACTGAAGCTTTCTTT; cdr3_aa: CSVARQVNTEAFF
v_call: TRBV28; d_call: .; clone_size: .; j_call: TRBJ1-1; cdr3_nt: TGTGCCAGCACACGACAACTGAACACTGAAGCTTTCTTT; cdr3_aa: CASTRQLNTEAFF
v_call: TRBV30; d_call: .; clone_size: .; j_call: TRBJ1-1; cdr3_nt: TGTGCCTGGAGTGTAATATTCCACACTGAAGCTTTCTTT; cdr3_aa: CAWSVIFHTEAFF
v_call: TRBV25-1; d_call: .; clone_size: .; j_call: TRBJ1-2; cdr3_nt: TGTGCCAGCAGTGCGGGCTATGGCTACACCTTC; cdr3_aa: CASSAGYGYTF
v_call: TRBV28; d_call: TRBD1; clone_size: .; j_call: TRBJ1-1; cdr3_nt: TGTGCCAGCCTCCCCCGGGACAGGGCCACTGAAGCTTTCTTT; cdr3_aa: CASLPRDRATEAFF
v_call: TRBV27; d_call: .; clone_size: .; j_call: TRBJ2-1; cdr3_nt: TGTGCCAGCAGTTGGGGGCATGAGCAGTTCTTC; cdr3_aa: CASSWGHEQFF
v_call: TRBV6-5; d_call: .; clone_size: .; j_call: TRBJ2-7; cdr3_nt: TGTGCCAGCAGACCGACAGACTCCTACGAGCAGTACTTC; cdr3_aa: CASRPTDSYEQYF
v_call: TRBV6-5; d_call: .; clone_size: .; j_call: TRBJ2-7; cdr3_nt: TGTGCCAGCAGTTACCGCGACAGGCTCTCCTACGAGCAGTACTTC; cdr3_aa: CASSYRDRLSYEQYF
v_call: TRBV2; d_call: TRBD1; clone_size: few; j_call: TRBJ2-7; cdr3_nt: TGTGCCAGCAGTGTAAGGACAGGGCTCTACGAGCAGTACTTC; cdr3_aa: CASSVRTGLYEQYF
v_call: TRBV30; d_call: .; clone_size: .; j_call: TRBJ2-7; cdr3_nt: TGTGCCTGGATTGCGGTTAACGAGCAGTACTTC; cdr3_aa: CAWIAVNEQYF
v_call: TRBV5-1; d_call: .; clone_size: once; j_call: TRBJ1-2; cdr3_nt: TGCGCCAGCAGCTTTCTGTCCACAGATCGACACTATGGCTACACCTTC; cdr3_aa: CASSFLSTDRHYGYTF
v_call: TRBV19; d_call: .; clone_size: .; j_call: TRBJ1-1; cdr3_nt: TGTGCCAGTAGAGTCCGGGGGGGGACTGAAGCTTTCTTT; cdr3_aa: CASRVRGGTEAFF
v_call: TRBV11-3; d_call: TRBD1; clone_size: .; j_call: TRBJ2-7; cdr3_nt: TGTGCCAGCAGCTTAGACCCCACCGGGACAGGGACCCACGAGCAGTACTTC; cdr3_aa: CASSLDPTGTGTHEQYF
v_call: TRBV11-2; d_call: TRBD1; clone_size: .; j_call: TRBJ2-2; cdr3_nt: TGTGCCAGCAGCGCCGGGACAGGGGTAACCGGGGAGCTGTTTTTT; cdr3_aa: CASSAGTGVTGELFF
v_call: TRBV18; d_call: TRBD1; clone_size: .; j_call: TRBJ1-1; cdr3_nt: TGTGCCAGCTCACGTGAGGGACAGGGGGTTACTGAAGCTTTCTTT; cdr3_aa: CASSREGQGVTEAFF
v_call: TRBV5-1; d_call: .; clone_size: once; j_call: TRBJ1-1; cdr3_nt: TGCGCCAGCAGCCCCCAGCTCGGCGGAGCAAACACTGAAGCTTTCTTT; cdr3_aa: CASSPQLGGANTEAFF
v_call: TRBV7-2; d_call: .; clone_size: .; j_call: TRBJ1-1; cdr3_nt: TGTGCCAGCAGCCCCCCAACTCAGAACACTGAAGCTTTCTTT; cdr3_aa: CASSPPTQNTEAFF
v_call: TRBV5-1; d_call: .; clone_size: few; j_call: TRBJ1-1; cdr3_nt: TGCGCCAGCAGCTTGGGGACAGCCAACACTGAAGCTTTCTTT; cdr3_aa: CASSLGTANTEAFF
v_call: TRBV27; d_call: .; clone_size: .; j_call: TRBJ1-5; cdr3_nt: TGTGCCAGCAGTTTAGCGGGGGGCAATCAGCCCCAGCATTTT; cdr3_aa: CASSLAGGNQPQHF
v_call: TRBV5-6; d_call: TRBD1; clone_size: once; j_call: TRBJ1-2; cdr3_nt: TGTGCCAGCAGCTCCGAAATGACAGGGGGGAACTATGGCTACACCTTC; cdr3_aa: CASSSEMTGGNYGYTF
v_call: TRBV2; d_call: TRBD1; clone_size: .; j_call: TRBJ1-6; cdr3_nt: TGTGCCAGCCGACCGGGACAGAATAATTCACCCCTCCACTTT; cdr3_aa: CASRPGQNNSPLHF
v_call: TRBV11-2; d_call: .; clone_size: .; j_call: TRBJ1-1; cdr3_nt: TGTGCCAGCAGCTTAGAATTCGGGAACACTGAAGCTTTCTTT; cdr3_aa: CASSLEFGNTEAFF
v_call: TRBV7-9; d_call: .; clone_size: .; j_call: TRBJ1-2; cdr3_nt: TGTGCCAGCAGTCTAGATTCTGTGGAGTCTGGCTACACCTTC; cdr3_aa: CASSLDSVESGYTF
v_call: TRBV11-2; d_call: .; clone_size: once; j_call: TRBJ1-3; cdr3_nt: TGTGCCAGCAGCTTAGCGAGTTGGGACACTGGAAACACCATATATTTT; cdr3_aa: CASSLASWDTGNTIYF
v_call: TRBV5-5; d_call: .; clone_size: .; j_call: TRBJ1-2; cdr3_nt: TGTGCCAGCAGCCCCGGACTGTCTCGATATGGCTACACCTTC; cdr3_aa: CASSPGLSRYGYTF
v_call: TRBV15; d_call: TRBD1; clone_size: .; j_call: TRBJ1-4; cdr3_nt: TGTGCCACCAGCAGTTTACAGGGGGGAGGTGAAAAACTGTTTTTT; cdr3_aa: CATSSLQGGGEKLFF
v_call: TRBV6-1; d_call: .; clone_size: .; j_call: TRBJ1-1; cdr3_nt: TGTGCCAGCAGTGAAGAGACGGGGGGCGCCAACACTGAAGCTTTCTTT; cdr3_aa: CASSEETGGANTEAFF
v_call: TRBV5-5; d_call: .; clone_size: .; j_call: TRBJ1-4; cdr3_nt: TGTGCCAGCAGCTTGGTACCAGGGCAGGAAAAACTGTTTTTT; cdr3_aa: CASSLVPGQEKLFF
v_call: TRBV6-7; d_call: TRBD1; clone_size: .; j_call: TRBJ1-5; cdr3_nt: TGTGCCAGCAGTTACCTCGGGACAGGGGGCGTTTATAGCAATCAGCCCCAGCATTTT; cdr3_aa: CASSYLGTGGVYSNQPQHF
v_call: TRBV28; d_call: TRBD1; clone_size: .; j_call: TRBJ2-2; cdr3_nt: TGTGCCAGCAGTCGACAGGGTCCGGCGAACACCGGGGAGCTGTTTTTT; cdr3_aa: CASSRQGPANTGELFF